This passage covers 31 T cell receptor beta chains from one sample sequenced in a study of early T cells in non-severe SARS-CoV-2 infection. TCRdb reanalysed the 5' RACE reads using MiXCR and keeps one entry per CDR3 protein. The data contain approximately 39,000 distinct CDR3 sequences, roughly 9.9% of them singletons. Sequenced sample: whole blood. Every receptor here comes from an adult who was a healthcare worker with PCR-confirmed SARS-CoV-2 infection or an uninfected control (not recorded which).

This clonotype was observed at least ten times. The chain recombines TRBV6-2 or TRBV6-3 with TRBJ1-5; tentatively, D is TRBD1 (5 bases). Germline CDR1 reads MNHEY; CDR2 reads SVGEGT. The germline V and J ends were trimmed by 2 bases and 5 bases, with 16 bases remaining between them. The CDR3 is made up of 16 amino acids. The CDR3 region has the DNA TGTGCCAGCAGTTACGCTTTCCGGGACGGTTATCAGCCCCAGCATTTT. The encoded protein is CASSYAFRDGYQPQHF.

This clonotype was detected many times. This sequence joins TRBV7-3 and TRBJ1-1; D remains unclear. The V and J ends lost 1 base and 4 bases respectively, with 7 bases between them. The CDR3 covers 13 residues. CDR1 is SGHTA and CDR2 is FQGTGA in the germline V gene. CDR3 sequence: CASSLNMGTEAFF. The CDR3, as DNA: TGTGCCAGCAGCTTAAATATGGGCACTGAAGCTTTCTTT.

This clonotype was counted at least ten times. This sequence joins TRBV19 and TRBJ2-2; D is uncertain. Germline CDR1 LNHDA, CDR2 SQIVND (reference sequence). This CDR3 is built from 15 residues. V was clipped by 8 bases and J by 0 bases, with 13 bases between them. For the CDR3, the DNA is TGTGCCAGTTCGGTAGGTCGTACGAACACCGGGGAGCTGTTTTTT. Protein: CASSVGRTNTGELFF.

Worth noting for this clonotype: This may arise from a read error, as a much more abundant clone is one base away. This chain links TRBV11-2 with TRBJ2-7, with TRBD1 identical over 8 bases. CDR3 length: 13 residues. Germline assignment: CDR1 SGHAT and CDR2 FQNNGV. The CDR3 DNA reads TGTGCCAGCAGCTCCAGGGGGCGGGACGATCAGTACTTC. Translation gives CASSSRGRDDQYF.

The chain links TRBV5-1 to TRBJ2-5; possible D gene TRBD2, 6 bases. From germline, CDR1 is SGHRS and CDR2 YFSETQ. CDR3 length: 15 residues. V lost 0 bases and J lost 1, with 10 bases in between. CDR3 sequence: CASSLAAGFQETQYF. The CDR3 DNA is TGCGCCAGCAGCTTGGCGGCGGGATTCCAAGAGACCCAGTACTTC. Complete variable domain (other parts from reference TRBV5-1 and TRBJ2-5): KAGVTQTPRYLIKTRGQQVTLSCSPISGHRSVSWYQQTPGQGLQFLFEYFSETQRNKGNFPGRFSGRQFSNSRSEMNVSTLELGDSALYLCASSLAAGFQETQYFGPGTRLLVL.

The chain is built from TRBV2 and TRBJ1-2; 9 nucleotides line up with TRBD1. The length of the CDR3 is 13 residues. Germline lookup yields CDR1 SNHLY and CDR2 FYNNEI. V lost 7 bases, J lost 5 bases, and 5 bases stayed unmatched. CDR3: CASTPGQGYGYTF. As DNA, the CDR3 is TGTGCCAGCACTCCGGGACAGGGATATGGCTACACCTTC.

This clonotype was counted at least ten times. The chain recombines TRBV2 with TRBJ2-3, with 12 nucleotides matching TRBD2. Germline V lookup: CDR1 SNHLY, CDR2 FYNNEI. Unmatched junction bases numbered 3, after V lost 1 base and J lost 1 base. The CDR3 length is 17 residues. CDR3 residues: CASSEDLAGGRTDTQYF. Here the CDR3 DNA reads TGTGCCAGCAGTGAAGACCTAGCGGGGGGGCGCACAGATACGCAGTATTTT.

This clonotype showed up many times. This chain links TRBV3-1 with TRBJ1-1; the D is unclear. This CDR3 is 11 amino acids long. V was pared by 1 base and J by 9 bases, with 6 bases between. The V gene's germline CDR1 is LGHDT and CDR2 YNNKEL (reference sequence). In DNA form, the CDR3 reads TGTGCCAGCAGCCAAGGCGTTAAAGCTTTCTTT. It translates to CASSQGVKAFF.

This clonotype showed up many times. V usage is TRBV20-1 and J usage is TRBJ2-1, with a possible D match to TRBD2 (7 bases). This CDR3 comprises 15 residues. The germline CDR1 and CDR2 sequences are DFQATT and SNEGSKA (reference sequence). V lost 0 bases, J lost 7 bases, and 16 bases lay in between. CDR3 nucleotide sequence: TGCAGTGCTAGAGATAGGACACAGGGAGGGAATGAGCAGTTCTTC. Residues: CSARDRTQGGNEQFF.

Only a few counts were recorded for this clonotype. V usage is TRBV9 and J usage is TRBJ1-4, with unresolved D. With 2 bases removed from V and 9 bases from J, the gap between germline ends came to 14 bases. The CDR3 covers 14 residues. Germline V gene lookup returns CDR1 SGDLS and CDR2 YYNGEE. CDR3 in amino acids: CASSVEPGDKKLFF. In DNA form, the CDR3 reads TGTGCCAGCAGCGTGGAACCCGGAGATAAAAAACTGTTTTTT. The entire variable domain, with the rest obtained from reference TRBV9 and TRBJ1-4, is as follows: DSGVTQTPKHLITATGQRVTLRCSPRSGDLSVYWYQQSLDQGLQFLIQYYNGEERAKGNILERFSAQQFPDLHSELNLSSLELGDSALYFCASSVEPGDKKLFFGSGTQLSVL.

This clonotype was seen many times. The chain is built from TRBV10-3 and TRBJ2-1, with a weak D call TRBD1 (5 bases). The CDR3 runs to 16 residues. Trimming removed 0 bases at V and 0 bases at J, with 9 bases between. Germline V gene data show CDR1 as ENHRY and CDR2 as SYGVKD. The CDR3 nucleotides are TGTGCCATCAGTGAGTCCGGCAGGGACTCCTACAATGAGCAGTTCTTC. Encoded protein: CAISESGRDSYNEQFF.

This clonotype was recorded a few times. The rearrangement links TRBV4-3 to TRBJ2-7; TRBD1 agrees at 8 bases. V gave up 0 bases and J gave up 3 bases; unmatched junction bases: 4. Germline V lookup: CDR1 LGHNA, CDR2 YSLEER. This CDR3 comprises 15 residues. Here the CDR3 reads CASSQEGTGYYEQYF. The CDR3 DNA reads TGCGCCAGCAGCCAAGAAGGGACAGGTTACTACGAGCAGTACTTC.

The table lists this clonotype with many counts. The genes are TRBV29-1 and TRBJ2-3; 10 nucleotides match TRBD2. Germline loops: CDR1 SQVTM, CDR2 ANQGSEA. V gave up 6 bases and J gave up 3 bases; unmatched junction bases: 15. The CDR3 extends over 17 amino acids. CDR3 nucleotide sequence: TGCAGCGTAACCCGCCTTAGGACTAGCGGTTTGACAGATACGCAGTATTTT. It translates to CSVTRLRTSGLTDTQYF.

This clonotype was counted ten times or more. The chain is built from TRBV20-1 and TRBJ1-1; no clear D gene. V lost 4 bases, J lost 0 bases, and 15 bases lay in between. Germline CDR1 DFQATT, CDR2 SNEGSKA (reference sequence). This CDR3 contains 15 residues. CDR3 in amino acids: CSAKPGRNMNTEAFF. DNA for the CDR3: TGCAGTGCTAAACCGGGCCGAAACATGAACACTGAAGCTTTCTTT.

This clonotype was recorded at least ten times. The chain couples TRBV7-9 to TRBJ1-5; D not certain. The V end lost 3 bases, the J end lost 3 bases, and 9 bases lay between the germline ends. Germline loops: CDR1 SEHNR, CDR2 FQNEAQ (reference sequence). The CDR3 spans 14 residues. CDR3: CASSFGDHNQPQHF. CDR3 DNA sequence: TGTGCCAGCAGCTTCGGCGACCACAATCAGCCCCAGCATTTT.

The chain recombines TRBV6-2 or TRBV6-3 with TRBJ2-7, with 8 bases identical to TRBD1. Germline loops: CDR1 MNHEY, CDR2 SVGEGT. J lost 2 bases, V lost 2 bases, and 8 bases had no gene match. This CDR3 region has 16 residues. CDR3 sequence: CASSYPTQGAPYEQYF. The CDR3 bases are TGTGCCAGCAGTTACCCAACTCAGGGGGCTCCCTACGAGCAGTACTTC.

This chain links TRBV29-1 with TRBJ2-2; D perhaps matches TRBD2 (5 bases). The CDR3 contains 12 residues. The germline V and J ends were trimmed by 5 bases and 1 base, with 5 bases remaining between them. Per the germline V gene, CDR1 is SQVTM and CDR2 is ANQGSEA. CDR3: CSVRGNTGELFF. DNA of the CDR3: TGCAGCGTTCGGGGGAACACCGGGGAGCTGTTTTTT.

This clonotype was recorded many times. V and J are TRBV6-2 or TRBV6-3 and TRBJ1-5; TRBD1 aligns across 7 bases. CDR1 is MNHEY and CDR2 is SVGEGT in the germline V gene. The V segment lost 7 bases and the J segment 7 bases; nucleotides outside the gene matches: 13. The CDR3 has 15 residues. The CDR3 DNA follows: TGTGCCAGCAAGATACAGGGGTCGCGGCGCCAGCCCCAGCATTTT. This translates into CASKIQGSRRQPQHF.

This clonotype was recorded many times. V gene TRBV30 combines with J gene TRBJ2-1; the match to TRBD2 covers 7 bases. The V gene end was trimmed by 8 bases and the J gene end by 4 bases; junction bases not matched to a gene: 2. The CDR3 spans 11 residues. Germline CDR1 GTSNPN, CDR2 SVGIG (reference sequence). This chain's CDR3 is CAGGGYNEQFF. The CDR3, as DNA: TGTGCCGGGGGGGGTTACAATGAGCAGTTCTTC.

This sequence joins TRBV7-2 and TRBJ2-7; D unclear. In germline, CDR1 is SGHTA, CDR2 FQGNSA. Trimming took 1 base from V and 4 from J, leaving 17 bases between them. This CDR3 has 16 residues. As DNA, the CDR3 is TGTGCCAGCAGCTTAGATCTCTCGGTTCTCGGGTACGAGCAGTACTTC. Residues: CASSLDLSVLGYEQYF.

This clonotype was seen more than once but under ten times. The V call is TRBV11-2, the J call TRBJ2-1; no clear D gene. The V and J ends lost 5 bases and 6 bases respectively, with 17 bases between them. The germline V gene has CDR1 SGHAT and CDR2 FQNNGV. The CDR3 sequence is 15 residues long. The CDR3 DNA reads TGTGCCAGCAGCCCCGAACAGCAGTATACCAATGAGCAGTTCTTC. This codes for CASSPEQQYTNEQFF.

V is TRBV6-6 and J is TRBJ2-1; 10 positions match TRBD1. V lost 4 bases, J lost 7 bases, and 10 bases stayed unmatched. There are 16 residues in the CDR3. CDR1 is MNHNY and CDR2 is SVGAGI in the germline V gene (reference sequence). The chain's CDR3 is CASSSPWTGGLNEQFF. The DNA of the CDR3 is TGTGCCAGCAGTTCCCCCTGGACAGGGGGGCTAAATGAGCAGTTCTTC.

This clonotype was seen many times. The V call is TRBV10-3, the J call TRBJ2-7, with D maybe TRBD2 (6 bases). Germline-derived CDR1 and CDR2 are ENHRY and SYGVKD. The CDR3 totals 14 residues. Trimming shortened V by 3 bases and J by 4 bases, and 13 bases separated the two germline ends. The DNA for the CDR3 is TGTGCCATCAGTGACGGGGGTGAACAGTACGAGCAGTACTTC. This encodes CAISDGGEQYEQYF.

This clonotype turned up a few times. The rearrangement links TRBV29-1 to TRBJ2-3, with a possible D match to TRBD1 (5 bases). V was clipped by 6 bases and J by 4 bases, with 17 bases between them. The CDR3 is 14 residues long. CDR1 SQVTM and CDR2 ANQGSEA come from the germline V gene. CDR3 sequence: CSVFDRRDSDTQYF. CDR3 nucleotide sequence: TGCAGCGTGTTCGACAGACGTGATTCAGATACGCAGTATTTT.

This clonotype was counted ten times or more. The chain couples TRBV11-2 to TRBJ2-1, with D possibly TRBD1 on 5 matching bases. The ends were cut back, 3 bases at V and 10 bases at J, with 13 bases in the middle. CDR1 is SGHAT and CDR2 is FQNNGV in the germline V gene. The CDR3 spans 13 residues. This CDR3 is CASSFSTGSEQFF. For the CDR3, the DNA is TGTGCCAGCAGCTTTAGTACAGGAAGCGAGCAGTTCTTC.

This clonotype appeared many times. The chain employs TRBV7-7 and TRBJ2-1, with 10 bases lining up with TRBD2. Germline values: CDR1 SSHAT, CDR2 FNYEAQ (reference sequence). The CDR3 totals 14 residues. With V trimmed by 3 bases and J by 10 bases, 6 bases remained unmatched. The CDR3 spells CASSLSGGAGEQFF. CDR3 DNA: TGTGCCAGCAGCTTGAGCGGGGGGGCGGGAGAGCAGTTCTTC. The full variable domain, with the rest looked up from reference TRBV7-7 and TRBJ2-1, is GAGVSQSPRYKVTKRGQDVTLRCDPISSHATLYWYQQALGQGPEFLTYFNYEAQPDKSGLPSDRFSAERPEGSISTLTIQRTEQRDSAMYRCASSLSGGAGEQFFGPGTRLTVL.

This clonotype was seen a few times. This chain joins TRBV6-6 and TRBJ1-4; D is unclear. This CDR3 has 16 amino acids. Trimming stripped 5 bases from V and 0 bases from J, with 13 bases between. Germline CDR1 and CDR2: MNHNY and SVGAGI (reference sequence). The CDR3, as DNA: TGTGCCAGCAGTCCCCGGGGTACAGCAACTAATGAAAAACTGTTTTTT. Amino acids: CASSPRGTATNEKLFF.

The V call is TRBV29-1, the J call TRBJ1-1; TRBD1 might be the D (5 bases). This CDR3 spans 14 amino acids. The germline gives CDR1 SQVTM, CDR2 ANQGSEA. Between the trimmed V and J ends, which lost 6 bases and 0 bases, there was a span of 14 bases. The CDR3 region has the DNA TGCAGCGTCCCCACGGCAGGGCTGAACACTGAAGCTTTCTTT. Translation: CSVPTAGLNTEAFF. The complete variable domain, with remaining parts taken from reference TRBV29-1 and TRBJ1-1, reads SAVISQKPSRDICQRGTSLTIQCQVDSQVTMMFWYRQQPGQSLTLIATANQGSEATYESGFVIDKFPISRPNLTFSTLTVSNMSPEDSSIYLCSVPTAGLNTEAFFGQGTRLTVV.

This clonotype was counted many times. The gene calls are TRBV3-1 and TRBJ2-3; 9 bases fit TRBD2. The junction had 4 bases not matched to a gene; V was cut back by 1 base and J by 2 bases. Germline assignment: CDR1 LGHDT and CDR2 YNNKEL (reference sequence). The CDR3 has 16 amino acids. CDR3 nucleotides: TGTGCCAGCAGCCAAGGGATAGCGGGGGACACAGATACGCAGTATTTT. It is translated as CASSQGIAGDTDTQYF.

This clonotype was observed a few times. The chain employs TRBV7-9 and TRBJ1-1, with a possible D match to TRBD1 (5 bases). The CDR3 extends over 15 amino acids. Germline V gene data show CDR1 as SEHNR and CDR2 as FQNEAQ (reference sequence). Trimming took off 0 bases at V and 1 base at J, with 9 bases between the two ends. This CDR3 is CASSLALGTNTEAFF. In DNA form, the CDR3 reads TGTGCCAGCAGCTTAGCGCTGGGGACGAACACTGAAGCTTTCTTT.

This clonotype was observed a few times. CDR3 sequence: CASSDFGANQPQHF. The CDR3 DNA reads as TGTGCCAGCAGTGATTTCGGGGCGAATCAGCCCCAGCATTTT. V is TRBV2 and J is TRBJ1-5, with D possibly being TRBD1 (5 bases). This CDR3 spans 14 amino acids. CDR1 SNHLY and CDR2 FYNNEI come from the germline V gene. Trimming removed 3 bases at V and 4 bases at J, with 10 bases between.